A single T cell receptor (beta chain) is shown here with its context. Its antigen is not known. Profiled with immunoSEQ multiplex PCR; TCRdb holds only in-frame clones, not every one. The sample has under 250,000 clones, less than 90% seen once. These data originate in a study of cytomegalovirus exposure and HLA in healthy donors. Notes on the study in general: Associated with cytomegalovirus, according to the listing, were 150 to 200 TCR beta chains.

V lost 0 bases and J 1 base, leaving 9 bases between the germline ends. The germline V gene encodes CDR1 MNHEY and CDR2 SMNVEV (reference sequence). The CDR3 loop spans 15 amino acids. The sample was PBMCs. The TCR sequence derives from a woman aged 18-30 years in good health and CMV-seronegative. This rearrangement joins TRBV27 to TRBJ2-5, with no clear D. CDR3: CASSLSWNSQETQYF. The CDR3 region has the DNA TGTGCCAGCAGTTTATCGTGGAACTCCCAAGAGACCCAGTACTTC.